This entry features one T cell receptor beta chain sequence. The antigen is not known. Sequenced by immunoSEQ multiplex PCR; TCRdb stores in-frame clones only, minus some. In the table there are 70,000 to 95,000 clones, 77% of which are singletons. The source of the sample is a study of vaccination effects on CD4 cells after COVID-19. Within the ViraFEST assay, antigen-specific CD4+ T cells underwent expansion with viral peptide pools prior to sequencing. The culture ran for 10 days before CD4+ T cells were isolated. All study participants received two doses of BNT162b2 or mRNA-1273 vaccine. The specimen comprised CD4+ T cells from PBMCs cultured with HCoV-OC43 spike peptides, sampled after COVID-19 vaccination. Noted subset: HCoV-OC43 spike overlapping peptide pool stimulation. This clonotype originated in a human donor who received a COVID-19 vaccine.

The DNA for the CDR3 is TGTGCCAGCAGCTTACTGGGCCCAGATACGCAGTATTTT. Translating gives CASSLLGPDTQYF. The gene calls are TRBV7-9 and TRBJ2-3; the D is unclear. V lost 2 bases and J 4 bases, leaving 7 bases between the germline ends. Germline V gene data show CDR1 as SEHNR and CDR2 as FQNEAQ (reference sequence). CDR3 size: 13 residues. Using reference TRBV7-9 and TRBJ2-3 for the parts outside the CDR3, the full variable domain is DTGVSQNPRHKITKRGQNVTFRCDPISEHNRLYWYRQTLGQGPEFLTYFQNEAQLEKSRLLSDRFSAERPKGSFSTLEIQRTEQGDSAMYLCASSLLGPDTQYFGPGTRLTVL.